This T cell receptor beta chain came from a study of cytomegalovirus exposure and HLA in healthy donors. Study-wide points: CMV antigen specificity was confirmed in vitro for three CMV-associated chains. There were some public TCRs occurring in many donors, but most TCR sequences were rare. Cytomegalovirus association was assigned to around 150 TCR beta chains.

The assay was immunoSEQ multiplex PCR, and TCRdb's table has in-frame clones only and misses some. The repertoire includes 250,000 or so clones, just under 90% of them detected once, and approximately 2.5% sits in the top ten. A roughly 120-subject validation cohort, separate from the 666-subject first cohort, supplied the donors. Of note for this clone: Its antigen remains unknown.

Sequencing input: PBMCs. This clonotype originated in a man aged 18 to 29 in good health and CMV-seronegative.

The DNA for the CDR3 is TGTGCCAGCAGCCTACGAGGGACAGTTGCCTACGAGCAGTACTTC. It is translated as CASSLRGTVAYEQYF. The rearrangement joins TRBV5-4 to TRBJ2-7, with 7 bases lining up with TRBD1. The CDR3 extends over 15 amino acids. V shed 4 bases and J 2 bases; nucleotides not matched to a gene: 9. Germline lookup yields CDR1 SGHNT and CDR2 YYREEE (reference sequence).